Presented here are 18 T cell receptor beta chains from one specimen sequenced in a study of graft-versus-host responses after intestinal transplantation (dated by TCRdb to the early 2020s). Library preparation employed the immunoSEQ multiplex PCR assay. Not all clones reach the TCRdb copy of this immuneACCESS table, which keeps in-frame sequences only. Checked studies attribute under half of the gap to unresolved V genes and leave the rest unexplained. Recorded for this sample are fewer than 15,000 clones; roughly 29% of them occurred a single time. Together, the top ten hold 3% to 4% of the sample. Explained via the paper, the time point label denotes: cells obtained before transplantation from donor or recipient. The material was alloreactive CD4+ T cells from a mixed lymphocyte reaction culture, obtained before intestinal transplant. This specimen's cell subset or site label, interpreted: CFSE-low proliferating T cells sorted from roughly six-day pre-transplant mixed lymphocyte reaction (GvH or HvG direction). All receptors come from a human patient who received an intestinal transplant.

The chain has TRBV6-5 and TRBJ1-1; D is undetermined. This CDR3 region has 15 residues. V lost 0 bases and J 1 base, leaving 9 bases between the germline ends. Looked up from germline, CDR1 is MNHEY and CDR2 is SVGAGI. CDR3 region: CASSYSSGWNTEAFF. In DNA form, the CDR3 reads TGTGCCAGCAGTTACTCGAGTGGGTGGAACACTGAAGCTTTCTTT.

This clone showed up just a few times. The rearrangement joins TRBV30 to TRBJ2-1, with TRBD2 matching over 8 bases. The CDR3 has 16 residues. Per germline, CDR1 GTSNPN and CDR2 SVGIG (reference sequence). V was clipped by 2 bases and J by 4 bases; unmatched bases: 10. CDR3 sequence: CAWSRWASGFYNEQFF. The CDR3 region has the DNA TGTGCCTGGAGTCGGTGGGCTAGCGGGTTTTACAATGAGCAGTTCTTC. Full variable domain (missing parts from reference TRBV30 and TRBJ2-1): SQTIHQWPATLVQPVGSPLSLECTVEGTSNPNLYWYRQAAGRGLQLLFYSVGIGQISSEVPQNLSASRPQDRQFILSSKKLLLSDSGFYLCAWSRWASGFYNEQFFGPGTRLTVL.

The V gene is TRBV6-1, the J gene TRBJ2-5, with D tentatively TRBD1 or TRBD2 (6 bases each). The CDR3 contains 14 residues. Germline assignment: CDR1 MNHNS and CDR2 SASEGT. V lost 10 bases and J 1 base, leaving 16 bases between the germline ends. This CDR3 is CATSRGGLQETQYF. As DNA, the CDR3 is TGTGCCACCTCACGAGGGGGGCTCCAAGAGACCCAGTACTTC.

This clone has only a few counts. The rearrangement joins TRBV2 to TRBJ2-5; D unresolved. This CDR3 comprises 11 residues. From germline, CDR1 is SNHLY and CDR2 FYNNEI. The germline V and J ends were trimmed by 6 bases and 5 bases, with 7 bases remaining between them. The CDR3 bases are TGTGCCAGCAGACTTGGGGAGACCCAGTACTTC. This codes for CASRLGETQYF.

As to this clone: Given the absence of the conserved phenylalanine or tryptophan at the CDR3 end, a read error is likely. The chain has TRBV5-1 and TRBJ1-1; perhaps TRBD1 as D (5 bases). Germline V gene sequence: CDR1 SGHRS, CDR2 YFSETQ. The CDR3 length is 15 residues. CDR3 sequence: CAGSLFRAENTEAFS. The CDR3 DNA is TGCGCCGGCAGCTTGTTCAGGGCGGAGAACACTGAAGCTTTCTCT.

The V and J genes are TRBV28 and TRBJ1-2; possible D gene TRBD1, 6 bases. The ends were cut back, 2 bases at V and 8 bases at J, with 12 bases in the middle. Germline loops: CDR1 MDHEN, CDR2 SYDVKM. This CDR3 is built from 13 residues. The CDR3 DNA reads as TGTGCCAGCAGTTTACACAGGGATGGGGGCTACACCTTC. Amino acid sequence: CASSLHRDGGYTF.

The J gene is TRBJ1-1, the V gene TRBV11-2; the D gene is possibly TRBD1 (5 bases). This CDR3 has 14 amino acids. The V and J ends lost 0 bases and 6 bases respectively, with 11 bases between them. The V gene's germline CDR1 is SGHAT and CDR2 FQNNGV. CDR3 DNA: TGTGCCAGCAGCTTAGAAGGACGGGGCGCTGAAGCTTTCTTT. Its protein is CASSLEGRGAEAFF.

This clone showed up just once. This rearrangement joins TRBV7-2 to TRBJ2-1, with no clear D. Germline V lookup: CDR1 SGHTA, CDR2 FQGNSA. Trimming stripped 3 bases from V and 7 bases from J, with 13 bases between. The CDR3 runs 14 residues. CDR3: CASSFSPGSNEQFF. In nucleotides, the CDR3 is TGTGCCAGCAGCTTTAGTCCAGGATCGAATGAGCAGTTCTTC.

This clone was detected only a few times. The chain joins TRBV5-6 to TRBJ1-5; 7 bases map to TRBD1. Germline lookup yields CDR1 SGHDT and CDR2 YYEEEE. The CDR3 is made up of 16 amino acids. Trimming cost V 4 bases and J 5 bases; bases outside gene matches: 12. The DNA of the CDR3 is TGTGCCAGCAGCCGTAAGGGGGCGCAGAACCATCAGCCCCAGCATTTT. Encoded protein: CASSRKGAQNHQPQHF.

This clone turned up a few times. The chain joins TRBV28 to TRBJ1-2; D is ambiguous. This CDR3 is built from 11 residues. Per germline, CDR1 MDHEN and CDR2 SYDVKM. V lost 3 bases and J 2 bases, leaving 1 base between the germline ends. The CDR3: CASSFNYGYTF. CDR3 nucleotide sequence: TGTGCCAGCAGTTTCAACTATGGCTACACCTTC.

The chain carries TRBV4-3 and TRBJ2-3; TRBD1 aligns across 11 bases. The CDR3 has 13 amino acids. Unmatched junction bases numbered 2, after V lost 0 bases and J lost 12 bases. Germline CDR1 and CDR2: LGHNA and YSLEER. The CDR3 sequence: CASSQDGTGGQYF. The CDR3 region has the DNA TGCGCCAGCAGCCAAGATGGGACAGGGGGTCAGTATTTT.

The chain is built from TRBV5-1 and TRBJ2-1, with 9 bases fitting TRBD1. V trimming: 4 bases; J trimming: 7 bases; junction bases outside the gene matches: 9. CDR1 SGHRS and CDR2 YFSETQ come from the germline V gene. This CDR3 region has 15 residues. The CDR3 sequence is CASSPGQGTRNEQFF. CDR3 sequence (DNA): TGCGCCAGCAGCCCAGGACAGGGGACAAGGAATGAGCAGTTCTTC.

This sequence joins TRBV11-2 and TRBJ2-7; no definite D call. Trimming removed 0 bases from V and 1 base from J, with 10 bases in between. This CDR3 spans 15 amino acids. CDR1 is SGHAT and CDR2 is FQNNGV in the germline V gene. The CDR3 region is CASSLDDPFSYEQYF. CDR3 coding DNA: TGTGCCAGCAGCTTAGACGACCCGTTTTCCTACGAGCAGTACTTC.

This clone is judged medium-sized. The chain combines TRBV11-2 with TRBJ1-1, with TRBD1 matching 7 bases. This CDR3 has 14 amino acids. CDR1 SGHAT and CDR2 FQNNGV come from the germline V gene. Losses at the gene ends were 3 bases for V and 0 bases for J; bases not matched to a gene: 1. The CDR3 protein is CASSFDRVNTEAFF. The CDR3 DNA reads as TGTGCCAGCAGCTTCGACAGGGTGAACACTGAAGCTTTCTTT.

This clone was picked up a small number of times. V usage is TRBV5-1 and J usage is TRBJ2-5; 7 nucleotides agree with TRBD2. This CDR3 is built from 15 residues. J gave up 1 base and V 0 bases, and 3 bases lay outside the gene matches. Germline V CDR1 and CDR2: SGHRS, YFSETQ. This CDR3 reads CASSLGGRVQETQYF. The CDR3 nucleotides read TGCGCCAGCAGCTTGGGGGGGAGGGTCCAAGAGACCCAGTACTTC.

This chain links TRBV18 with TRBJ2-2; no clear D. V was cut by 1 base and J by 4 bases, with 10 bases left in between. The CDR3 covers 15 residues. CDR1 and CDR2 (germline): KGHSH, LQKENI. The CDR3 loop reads CASSPRVAPTGELFF. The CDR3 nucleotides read TGTGCCAGCTCACCACGGGTAGCCCCCACCGGGGAGCTGTTTTTT.

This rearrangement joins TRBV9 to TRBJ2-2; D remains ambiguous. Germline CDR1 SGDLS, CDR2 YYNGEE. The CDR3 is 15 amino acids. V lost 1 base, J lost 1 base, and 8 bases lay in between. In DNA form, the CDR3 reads TGTGCCAGCAGCGTATCGGCAGGGAACACCGGGGAGCTGTTTTTT. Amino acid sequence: CASSVSAGNTGELFF. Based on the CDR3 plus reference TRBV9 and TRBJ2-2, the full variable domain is DSGVTQTPKHLITATGQRVTLRCSPRSGDLSVYWYQQSLDQGLQFLIQYYNGEERAKGNILERFSAQQFPDLHSELNLSSLELGDSALYFCASSVSAGNTGELFFGEGSRLTVL.

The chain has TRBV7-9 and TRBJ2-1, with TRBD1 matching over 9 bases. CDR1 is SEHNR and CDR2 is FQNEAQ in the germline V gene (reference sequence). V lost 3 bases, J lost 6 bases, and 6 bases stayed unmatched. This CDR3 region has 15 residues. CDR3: CASSLGGQGGNEQFF. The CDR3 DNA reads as TGTGCCAGCAGCTTGGGGGGACAGGGCGGCAATGAGCAGTTCTTC. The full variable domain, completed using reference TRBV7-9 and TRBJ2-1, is DTGVSQNPRHKITKRGQNVTFRCDPISEHNRLYWYRQTLGQGPEFLTYFQNEAQLEKSRLLSDRFSAERPKGSFSTLEIQRTEQGDSAMYLCASSLGGQGGNEQFFGPGTRLTVL.